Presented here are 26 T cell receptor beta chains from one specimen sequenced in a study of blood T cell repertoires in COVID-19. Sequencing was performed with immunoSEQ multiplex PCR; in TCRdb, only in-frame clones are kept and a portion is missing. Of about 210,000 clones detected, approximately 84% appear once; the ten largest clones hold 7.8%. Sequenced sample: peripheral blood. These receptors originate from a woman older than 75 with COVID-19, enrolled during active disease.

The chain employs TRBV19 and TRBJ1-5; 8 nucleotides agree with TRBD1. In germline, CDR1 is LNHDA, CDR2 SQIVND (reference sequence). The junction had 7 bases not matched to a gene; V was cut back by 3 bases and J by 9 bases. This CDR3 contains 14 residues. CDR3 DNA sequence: TGTGCCAGTAGTATCCCCGGGACAGGAGGGCCCCAGCATTTT. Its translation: CASSIPGTGGPQHF.

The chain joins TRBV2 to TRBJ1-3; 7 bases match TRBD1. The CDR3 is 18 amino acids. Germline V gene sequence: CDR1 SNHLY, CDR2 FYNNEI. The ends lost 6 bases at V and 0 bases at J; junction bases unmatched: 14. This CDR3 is CASRSYTGQVLSGNTIYF. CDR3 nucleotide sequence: TGTGCCAGCAGATCATACACAGGACAGGTTCTCTCTGGAAACACCATATATTTT. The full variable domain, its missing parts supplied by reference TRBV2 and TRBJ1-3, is EPEVTQTPSHQVTQMGQEVILRCVPISNHLYFYWYRQILGQKVEFLVSFYNNEISEKSEIFDDQFSVERPDGSNFTLKIRSTKLEDSAMYFCASRSYTGQVLSGNTIYFGEGSWLTVV.

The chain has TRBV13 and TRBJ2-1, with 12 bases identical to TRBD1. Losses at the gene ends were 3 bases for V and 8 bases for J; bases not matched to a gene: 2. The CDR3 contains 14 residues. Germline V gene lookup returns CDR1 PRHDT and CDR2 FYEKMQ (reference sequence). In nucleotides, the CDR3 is TGTGCCAGCAGCTTGGGGACAGGGGGCGATGAGCAGTTCTTC. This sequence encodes CASSLGTGGDEQFF. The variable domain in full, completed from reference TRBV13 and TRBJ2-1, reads AAGVIQSPRHLIKEKRETATLKCYPIPRHDTVYWYQQGPGQDPQFLISFYEKMQSDKGSIPDRFSAQQFSDYHSELNMSSLELGDSALYFCASSLGTGGDEQFFGPGTRLTVL.

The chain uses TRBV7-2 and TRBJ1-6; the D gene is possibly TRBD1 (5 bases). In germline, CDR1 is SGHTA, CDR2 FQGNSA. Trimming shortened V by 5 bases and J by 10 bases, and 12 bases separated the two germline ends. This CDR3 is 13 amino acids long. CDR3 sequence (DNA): TGTGCCAGCAGCATTGCAGGGTACTCACCCCTCCACTTT. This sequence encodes CASSIAGYSPLHF.

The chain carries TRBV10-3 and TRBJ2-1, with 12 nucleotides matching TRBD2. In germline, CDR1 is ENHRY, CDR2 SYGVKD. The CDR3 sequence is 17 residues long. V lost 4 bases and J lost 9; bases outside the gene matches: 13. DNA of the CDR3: TGTGCCATCAGTGCCCCGACTAGCGGGAGCAAGGAGGGTGAGCAGTTCTTC. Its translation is CAISAPTSGSKEGEQFF.

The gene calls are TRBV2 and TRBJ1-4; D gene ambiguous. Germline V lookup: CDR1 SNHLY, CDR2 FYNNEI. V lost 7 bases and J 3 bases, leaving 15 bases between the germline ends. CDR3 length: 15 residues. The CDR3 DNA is TGTGCCAGCACCCCCCTAGATCGGGCTAATGAAAAACTGTTTTTT. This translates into CASTPLDRANEKLFF.

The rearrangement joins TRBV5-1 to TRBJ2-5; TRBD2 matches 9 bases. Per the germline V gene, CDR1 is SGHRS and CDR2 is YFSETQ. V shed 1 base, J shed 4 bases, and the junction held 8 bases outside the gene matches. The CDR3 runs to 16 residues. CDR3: CASSLTVAGVTETQYF. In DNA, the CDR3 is TGCGCCAGCAGCTTGACGGTAGCGGGAGTAACAGAGACCCAGTACTTC.

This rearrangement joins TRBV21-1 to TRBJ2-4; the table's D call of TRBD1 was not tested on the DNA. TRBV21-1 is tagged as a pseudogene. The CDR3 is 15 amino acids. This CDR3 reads CASSGQGLAKNIQYF. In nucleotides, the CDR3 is TGTGCCAGCAGCGGGCAGGGCCTAGCCAAAAACATTCAGTACTTC.

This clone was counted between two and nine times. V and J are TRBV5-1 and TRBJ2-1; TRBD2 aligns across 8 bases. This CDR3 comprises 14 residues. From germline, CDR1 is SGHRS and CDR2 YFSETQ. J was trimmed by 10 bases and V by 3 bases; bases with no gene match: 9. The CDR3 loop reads CASSYSGSEGEQFF. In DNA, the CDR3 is TGCGCCAGCAGCTACAGCGGGAGTGAGGGAGAGCAGTTCTTC. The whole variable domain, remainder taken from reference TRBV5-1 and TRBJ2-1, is KAGVTQTPRYLIKTRGQQVTLSCSPISGHRSVSWYQQTPGQGLQFLFEYFSETQRNKGNFPGRFSGRQFSNSRSEMNVSTLELGDSALYLCASSYSGSEGEQFFGPGTRLTVL.

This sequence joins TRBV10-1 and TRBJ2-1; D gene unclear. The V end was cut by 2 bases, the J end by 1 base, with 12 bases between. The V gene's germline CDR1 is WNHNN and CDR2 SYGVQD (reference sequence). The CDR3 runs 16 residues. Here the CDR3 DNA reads TGCGCCAGCAGTGAGACCCGACTGAAATCCTACAATGAGCAGTTCTTC. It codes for CASSETRLKSYNEQFF.

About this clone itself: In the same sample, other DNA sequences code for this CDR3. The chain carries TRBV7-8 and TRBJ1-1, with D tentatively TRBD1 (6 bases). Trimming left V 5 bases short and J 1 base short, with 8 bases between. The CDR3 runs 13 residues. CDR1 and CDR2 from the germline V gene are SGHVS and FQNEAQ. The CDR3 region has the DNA TGTGCCAGCAGCCTGACAGGGAACACTGAAGCTTTCTTT. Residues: CASSLTGNTEAFF.

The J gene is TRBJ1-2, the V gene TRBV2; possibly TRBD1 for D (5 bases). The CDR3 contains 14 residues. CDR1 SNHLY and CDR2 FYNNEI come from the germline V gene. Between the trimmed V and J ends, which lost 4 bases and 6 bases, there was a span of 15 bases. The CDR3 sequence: CASSGDSASHGYTF. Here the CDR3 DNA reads TGTGCCAGCAGTGGGGACTCGGCGAGTCATGGCTACACCTTC.

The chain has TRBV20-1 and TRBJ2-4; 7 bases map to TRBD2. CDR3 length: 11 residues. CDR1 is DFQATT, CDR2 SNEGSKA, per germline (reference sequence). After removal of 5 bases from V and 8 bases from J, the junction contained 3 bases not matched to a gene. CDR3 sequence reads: CSAPRGDIQYF. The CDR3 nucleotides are TGCAGTGCTCCCCGGGGGGACATTCAGTACTTC.

CDR3 sequence: CASSPRTGGFSPLHF. The CDR3 DNA reads as TGTGCCAGCAGCCCACGGACAGGGGGCTTCTCACCCCTCCACTTT. This chain connects TRBV21-1 to TRBJ1-6; no DNA check was done on the table's D call, TRBD1. TRBV21-1 is assigned pseudogene status. The CDR3 runs to 15 residues.

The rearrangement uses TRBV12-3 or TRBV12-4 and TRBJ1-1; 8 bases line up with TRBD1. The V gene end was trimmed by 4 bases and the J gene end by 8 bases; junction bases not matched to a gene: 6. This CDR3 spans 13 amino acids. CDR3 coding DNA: TGTGCCAGCAGTTCCCGACAGGGGCAGGAAGCTTTCTTT. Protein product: CASSSRQGQEAFF.

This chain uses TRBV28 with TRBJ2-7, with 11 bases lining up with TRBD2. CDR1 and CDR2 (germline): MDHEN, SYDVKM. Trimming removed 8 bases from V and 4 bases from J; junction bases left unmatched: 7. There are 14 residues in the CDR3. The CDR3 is CASGWTSGLYEQYF. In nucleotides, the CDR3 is TGTGCCAGCGGCTGGACTAGCGGGTTGTACGAGCAGTACTTC.

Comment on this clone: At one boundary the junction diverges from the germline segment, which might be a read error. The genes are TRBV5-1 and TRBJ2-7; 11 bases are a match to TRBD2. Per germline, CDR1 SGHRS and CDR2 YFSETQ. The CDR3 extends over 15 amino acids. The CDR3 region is CASRLGTSGSYEQYF. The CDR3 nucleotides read TGCGCCAGCAGGTTGGGGACTAGCGGCTCCTACGAGCAGTACTTC.

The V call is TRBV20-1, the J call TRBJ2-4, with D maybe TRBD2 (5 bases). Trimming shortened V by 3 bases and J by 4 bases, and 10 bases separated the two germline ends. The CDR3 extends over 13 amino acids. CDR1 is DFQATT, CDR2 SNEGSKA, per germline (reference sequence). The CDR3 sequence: CSASLAGKNIQYF. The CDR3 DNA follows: TGCAGTGCTAGTTTGGCGGGTAAAAACATTCAGTACTTC.

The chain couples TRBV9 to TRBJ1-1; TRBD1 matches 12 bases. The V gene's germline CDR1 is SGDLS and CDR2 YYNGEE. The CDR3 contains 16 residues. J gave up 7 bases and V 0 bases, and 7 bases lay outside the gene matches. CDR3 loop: CASSVGGTGGGGEAFF. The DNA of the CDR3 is TGTGCCAGCAGCGTAGGTGGGACAGGGGGCGGGGGTGAAGCTTTCTTT.

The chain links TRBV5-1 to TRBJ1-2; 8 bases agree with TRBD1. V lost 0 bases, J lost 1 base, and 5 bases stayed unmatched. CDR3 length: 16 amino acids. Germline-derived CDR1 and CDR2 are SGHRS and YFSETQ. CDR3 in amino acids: CASSLASGGYNYGYTF. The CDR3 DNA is TGCGCCAGCAGCTTGGCCTCAGGGGGCTATAACTATGGCTACACCTTC. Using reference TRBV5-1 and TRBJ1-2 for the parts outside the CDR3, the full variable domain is KAGVTQTPRYLIKTRGQQVTLSCSPISGHRSVSWYQQTPGQGLQFLFEYFSETQRNKGNFPGRFSGRQFSNSRSEMNVSTLELGDSALYLCASSLASGGYNYGYTFGSGTRLTVV.

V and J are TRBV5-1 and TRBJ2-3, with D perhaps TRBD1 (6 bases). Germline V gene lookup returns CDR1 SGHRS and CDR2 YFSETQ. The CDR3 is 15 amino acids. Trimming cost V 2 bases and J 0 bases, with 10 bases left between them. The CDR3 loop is CASSFTGTSTDTQYF. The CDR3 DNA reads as TGCGCCAGCAGCTTTACGGGGACAAGCACAGATACGCAGTATTTT.

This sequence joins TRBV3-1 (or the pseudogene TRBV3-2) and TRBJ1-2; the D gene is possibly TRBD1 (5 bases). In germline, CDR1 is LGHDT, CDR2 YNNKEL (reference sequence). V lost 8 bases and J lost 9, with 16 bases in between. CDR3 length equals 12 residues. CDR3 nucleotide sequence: TGTGCCAGCGCCTCGGCGCCGGACAGCTACACCTTC. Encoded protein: CASASAPDSYTF.

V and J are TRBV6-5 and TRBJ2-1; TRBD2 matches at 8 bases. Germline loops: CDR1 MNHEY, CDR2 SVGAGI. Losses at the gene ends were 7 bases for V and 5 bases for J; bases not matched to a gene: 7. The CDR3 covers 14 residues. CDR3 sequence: CASILAGRNNEQFF. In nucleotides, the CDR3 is TGTGCCAGCATCTTAGCGGGGAGAAACAATGAGCAGTTCTTC.

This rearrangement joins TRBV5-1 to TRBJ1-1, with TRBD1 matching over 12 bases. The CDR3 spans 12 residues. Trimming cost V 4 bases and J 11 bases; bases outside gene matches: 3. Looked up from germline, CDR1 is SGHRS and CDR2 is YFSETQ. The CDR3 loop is CASSQGQGAAFF. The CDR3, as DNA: TGCGCCAGCAGCCAGGGACAGGGGGCGGCTTTCTTT. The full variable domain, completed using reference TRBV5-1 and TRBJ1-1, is KAGVTQTPRYLIKTRGQQVTLSCSPISGHRSVSWYQQTPGQGLQFLFEYFSETQRNKGNFPGRFSGRQFSNSRSEMNVSTLELGDSALYLCASSQGQGAAFFGQGTRLTVV.

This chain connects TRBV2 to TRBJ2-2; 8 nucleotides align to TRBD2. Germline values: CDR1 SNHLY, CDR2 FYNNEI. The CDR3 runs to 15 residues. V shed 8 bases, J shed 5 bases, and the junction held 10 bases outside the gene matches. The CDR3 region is CASRALAGLTGELFF. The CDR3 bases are TGTGCCAGCCGGGCTTTAGCGGGATTAACCGGGGAGCTGTTTTTT.

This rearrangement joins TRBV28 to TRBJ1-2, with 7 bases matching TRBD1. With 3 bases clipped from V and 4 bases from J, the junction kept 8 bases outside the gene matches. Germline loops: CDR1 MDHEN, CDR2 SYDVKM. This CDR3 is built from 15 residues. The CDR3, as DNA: TGTGCCAGCAGTTTCCCGGGACAGCGGGTCTATGGCTACACCTTC. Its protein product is CASSFPGQRVYGYTF.